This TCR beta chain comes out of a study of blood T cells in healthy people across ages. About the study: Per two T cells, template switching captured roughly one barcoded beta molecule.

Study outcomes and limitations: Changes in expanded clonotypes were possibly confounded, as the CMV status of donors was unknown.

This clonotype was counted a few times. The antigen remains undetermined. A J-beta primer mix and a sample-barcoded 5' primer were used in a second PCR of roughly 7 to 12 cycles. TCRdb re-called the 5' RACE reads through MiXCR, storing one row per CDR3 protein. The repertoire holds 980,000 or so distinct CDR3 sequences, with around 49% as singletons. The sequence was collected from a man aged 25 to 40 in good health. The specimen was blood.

The CDR3 DNA follows: TGTGCCAGCCTTCGACCGAACACCGGGGAGCTGTTTTTT. Its translation is CASLRPNTGELFF. The chain couples TRBV28 to TRBJ2-2; D gene unclear. This CDR3 spans 13 amino acids. V was trimmed by 8 bases and J by 0 bases, leaving 7 bases between them. Looked up from germline, CDR1 is MDHEN and CDR2 is SYDVKM.